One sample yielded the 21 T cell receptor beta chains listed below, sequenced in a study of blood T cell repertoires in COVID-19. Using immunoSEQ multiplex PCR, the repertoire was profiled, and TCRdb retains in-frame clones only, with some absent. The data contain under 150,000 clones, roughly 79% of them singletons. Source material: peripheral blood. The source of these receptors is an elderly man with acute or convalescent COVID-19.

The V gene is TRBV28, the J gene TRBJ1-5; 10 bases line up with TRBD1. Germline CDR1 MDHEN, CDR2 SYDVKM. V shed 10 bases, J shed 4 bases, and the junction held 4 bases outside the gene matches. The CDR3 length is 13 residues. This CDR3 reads CATDRGRNQPQHF. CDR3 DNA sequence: TGTGCCACCGACAGGGGGCGGAATCAGCCCCAGCATTTT.

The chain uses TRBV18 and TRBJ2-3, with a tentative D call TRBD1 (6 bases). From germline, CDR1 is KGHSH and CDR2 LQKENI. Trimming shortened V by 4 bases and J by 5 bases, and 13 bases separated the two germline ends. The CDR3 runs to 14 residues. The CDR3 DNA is TGTGCCAGCTCACTCGGGACAACAGGAGATACGCAGTATTTT. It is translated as CASSLGTTGDTQYF.

The CDR3, as DNA: TGCGCCAGCAGCTTCCCGGGTACTGAAGCTTTCTTT. It translates to CASSFPGTEAFF. The chain couples TRBV5-1 to TRBJ1-1; no clear D gene. The V gene's germline CDR1 is SGHRS and CDR2 YFSETQ. V was shortened by 2 bases and J by 5 bases, with 7 bases between the two germline ends. The CDR3 contains 12 residues.

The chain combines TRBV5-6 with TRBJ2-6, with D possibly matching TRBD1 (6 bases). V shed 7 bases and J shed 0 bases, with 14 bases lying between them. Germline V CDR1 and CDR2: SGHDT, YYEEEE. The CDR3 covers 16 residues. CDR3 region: CASAGVVVSGANVLTF. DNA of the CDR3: TGTGCCAGCGCAGGGGTCGTCGTCTCTGGGGCCAACGTCCTGACTTTC.

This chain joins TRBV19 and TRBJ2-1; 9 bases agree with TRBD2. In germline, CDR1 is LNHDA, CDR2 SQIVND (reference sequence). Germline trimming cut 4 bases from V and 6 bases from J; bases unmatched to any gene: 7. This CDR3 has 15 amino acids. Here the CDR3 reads CASSTGGGGGNEQFF. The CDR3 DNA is TGTGCCAGTAGTACGGGGGGCGGGGGGGGCAATGAGCAGTTCTTC.

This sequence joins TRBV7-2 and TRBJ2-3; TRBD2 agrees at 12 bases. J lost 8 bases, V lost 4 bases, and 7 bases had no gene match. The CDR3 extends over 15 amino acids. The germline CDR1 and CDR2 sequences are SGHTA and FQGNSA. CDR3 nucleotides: TGTGCCAGCAGCTCTAGCGGGGGGGTCCCAGGTACGCAGTATTTT. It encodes CASSSSGGVPGTQYF.

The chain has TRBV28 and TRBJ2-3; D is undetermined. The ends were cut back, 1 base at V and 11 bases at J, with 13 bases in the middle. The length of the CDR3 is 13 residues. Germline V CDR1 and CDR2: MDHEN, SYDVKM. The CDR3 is CASSLSSSRKQYF. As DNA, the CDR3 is TGTGCCAGCAGTTTATCTAGTAGTAGGAAGCAGTATTTT.

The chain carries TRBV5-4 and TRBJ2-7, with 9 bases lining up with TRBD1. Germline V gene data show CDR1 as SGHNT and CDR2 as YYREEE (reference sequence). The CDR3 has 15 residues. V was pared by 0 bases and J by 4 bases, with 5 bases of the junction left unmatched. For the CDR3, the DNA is TGTGCCAGCAGCTTGGGCCTGGGACAGGGTTACGAGCAGTACTTC. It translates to CASSLGLGQGYEQYF.

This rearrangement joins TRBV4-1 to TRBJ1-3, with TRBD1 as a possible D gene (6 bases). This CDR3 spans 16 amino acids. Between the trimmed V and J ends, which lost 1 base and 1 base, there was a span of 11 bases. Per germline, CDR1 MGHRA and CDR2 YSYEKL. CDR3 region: CASSQVGRGSGNTIYF. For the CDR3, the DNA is TGCGCCAGCAGCCAAGTGGGCAGGGGATCTGGAAACACCATATATTTT.

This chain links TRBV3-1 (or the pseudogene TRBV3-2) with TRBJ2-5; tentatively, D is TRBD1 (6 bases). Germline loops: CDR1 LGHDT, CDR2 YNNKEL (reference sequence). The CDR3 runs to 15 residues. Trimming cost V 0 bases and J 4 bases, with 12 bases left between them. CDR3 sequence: CASSQDRGSSETQYF. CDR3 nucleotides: TGTGCCAGCAGCCAAGACAGGGGCTCATCAGAGACCCAGTACTTC.

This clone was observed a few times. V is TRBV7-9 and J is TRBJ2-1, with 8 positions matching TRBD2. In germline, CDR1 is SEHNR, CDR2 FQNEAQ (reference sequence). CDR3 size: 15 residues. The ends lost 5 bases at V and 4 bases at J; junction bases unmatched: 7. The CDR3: CASSPWGGGYNEQFF. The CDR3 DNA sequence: TGTGCCAGCAGCCCCTGGGGCGGGGGGTACAATGAGCAGTTCTTC.

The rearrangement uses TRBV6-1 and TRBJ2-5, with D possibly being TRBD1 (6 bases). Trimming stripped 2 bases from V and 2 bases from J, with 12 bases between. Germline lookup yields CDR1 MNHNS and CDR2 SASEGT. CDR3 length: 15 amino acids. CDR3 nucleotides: TGTGCCAGCAGTGAACAGGACAGCAAACAAGAGACCCAGTACTTC. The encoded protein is CASSEQDSKQETQYF.

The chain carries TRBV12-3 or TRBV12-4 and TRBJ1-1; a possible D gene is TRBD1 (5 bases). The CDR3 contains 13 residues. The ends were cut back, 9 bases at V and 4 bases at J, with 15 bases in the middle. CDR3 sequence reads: CASFHGGGTEAFF. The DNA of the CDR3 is TGTGCCAGTTTCCACGGCGGGGGCACTGAAGCTTTCTTT.

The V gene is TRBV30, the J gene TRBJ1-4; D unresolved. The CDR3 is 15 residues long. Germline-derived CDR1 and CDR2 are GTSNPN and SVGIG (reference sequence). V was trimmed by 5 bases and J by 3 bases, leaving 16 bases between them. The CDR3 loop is CAWGVGVGANEKLFF. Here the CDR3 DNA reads TGTGCCTGGGGGGTAGGAGTCGGAGCTAATGAAAAACTGTTTTTT.

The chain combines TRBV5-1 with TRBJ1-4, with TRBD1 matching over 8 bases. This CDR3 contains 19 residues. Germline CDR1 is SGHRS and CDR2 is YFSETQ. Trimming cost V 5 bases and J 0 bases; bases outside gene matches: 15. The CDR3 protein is CASREGVRDRRTTNEKLFF. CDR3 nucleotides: TGCGCCAGCAGGGAAGGTGTCCGGGACAGGAGAACAACTAATGAAAAACTGTTTTTT.

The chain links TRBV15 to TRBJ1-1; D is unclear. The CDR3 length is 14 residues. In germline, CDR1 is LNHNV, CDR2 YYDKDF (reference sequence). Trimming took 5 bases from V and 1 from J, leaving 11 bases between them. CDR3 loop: CATSRGLANTEAFF. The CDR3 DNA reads TGTGCCACCAGCCGTGGCTTAGCGAACACTGAAGCTTTCTTT. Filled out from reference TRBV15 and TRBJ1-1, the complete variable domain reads DAMVIQNPRYQVTQFGKPVTLSCSQTLNHNVMYWYQQKSSQAPKLLFHYYDKDFNNEADTPDNFQSRRPNTSFCFLDIRSPGLGDTAMYLCATSRGLANTEAFFGQGTRLTVV.

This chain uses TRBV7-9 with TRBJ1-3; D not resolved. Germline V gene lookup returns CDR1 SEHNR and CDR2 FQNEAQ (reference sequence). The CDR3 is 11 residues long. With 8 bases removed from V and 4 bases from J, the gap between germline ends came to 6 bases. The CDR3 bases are TGTGCCAGCCGTCTCGGAAACACCATATATTTT. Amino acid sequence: CASRLGNTIYF.

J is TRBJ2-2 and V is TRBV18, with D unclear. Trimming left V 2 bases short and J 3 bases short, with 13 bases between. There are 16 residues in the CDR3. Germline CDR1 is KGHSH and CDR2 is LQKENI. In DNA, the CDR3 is TGTGCCAGCTCACCAGAGGCCGCTTTATACACCGGGGAGCTGTTTTTT. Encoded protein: CASSPEAALYTGELFF. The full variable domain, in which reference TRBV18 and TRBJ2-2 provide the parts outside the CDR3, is NAGVMQNPRHLVRRRGQEARLRCSPMKGHSHVYWYRQLPEEGLKFMVYLQKENIIDESGMPKERFSAEFPKEGPSILRIQQVVRGDSAAYFCASSPEAALYTGELFFGEGSRLTVL.

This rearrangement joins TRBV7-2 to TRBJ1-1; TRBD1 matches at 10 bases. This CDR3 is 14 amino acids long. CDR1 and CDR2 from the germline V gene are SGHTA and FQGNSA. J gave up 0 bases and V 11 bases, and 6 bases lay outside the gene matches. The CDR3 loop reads CAARQGAMNTEAFF. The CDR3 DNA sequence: TGTGCCGCCCGACAGGGGGCAATGAACACTGAAGCTTTCTTT. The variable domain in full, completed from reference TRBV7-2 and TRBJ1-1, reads GAGVSQSPSNKVTEKGKDVELRCDPISGHTALYWYRQSLGQGLEFLIYFQGNSAPDKSGLPSDRFSAERTGGSVSTLTIQRTQQEDSAVYLCAARQGAMNTEAFFGQGTRLTVV.

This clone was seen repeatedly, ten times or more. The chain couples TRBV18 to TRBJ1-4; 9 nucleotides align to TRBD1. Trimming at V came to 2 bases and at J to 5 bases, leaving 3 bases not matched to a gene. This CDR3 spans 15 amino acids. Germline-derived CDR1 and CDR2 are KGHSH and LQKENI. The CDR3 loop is CASSPLGTGNEKLFF. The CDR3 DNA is TGTGCCAGCTCACCATTAGGGACAGGGAATGAAAAACTGTTTTTT.

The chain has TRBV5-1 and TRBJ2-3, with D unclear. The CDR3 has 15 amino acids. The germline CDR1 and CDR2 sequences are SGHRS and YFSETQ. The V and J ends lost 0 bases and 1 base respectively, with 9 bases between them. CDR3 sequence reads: CASSLGDGGTDTQYF. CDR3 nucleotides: TGCGCCAGCAGCTTGGGAGACGGAGGCACAGATACGCAGTATTTT.